These 21 T cell receptor beta chains originate from one sample sequenced in a study of T cell repertoires in cytomegalovirus infection. TCRdb re-analysed the reads in MiXCR, keeping a single row per CDR3 protein. Here the sample spans about 360,000 distinct CDR3 sequences, roughly 18% being singletons. Sequenced: PBMCs. The origin of the receptors is a human donor in good health (CMV status not recorded). Some clones in this sample may be carry-over from other donors' samples.

This clonotype has a handful of counts. This chain uses TRBV11-2 with TRBJ1-5, with 8 bases fitting TRBD1. Looked up from germline, CDR1 is SGHAT and CDR2 is FQNNGV. Losses at the gene ends were 0 bases for V and 6 bases for J; bases not matched to a gene: 4. This CDR3 is built from 15 residues. DNA of the CDR3: TGTGCCAGCAGCTTAGACGGGACAGGCACTCAGCCCCAGCATTTT. Protein sequence: CASSLDGTGTQPQHF.

This clonotype was picked up a small number of times. V usage is TRBV7-6 and J usage is TRBJ2-7, with 12 nucleotides matching TRBD2. CDR3 size: 16 residues. Germline-derived CDR1 and CDR2 are SGHVS and FNYEAQ. Trimming took 5 bases from V and 5 from J; bases not matched to a gene: 10. The CDR3 sequence is CASSPRLAGVGHEQYF. The DNA for the CDR3 is TGTGCCAGCAGCCCTAGACTAGCGGGGGTTGGTCACGAGCAGTACTTC.

V gene TRBV6-2 or TRBV6-3 combines with J gene TRBJ2-1; 7 bases are a match to TRBD2. Germline V gene data show CDR1 as MNHEY and CDR2 as SVGEGT. This CDR3 is built from 19 residues. Trimming removed 0 bases from V and 5 bases from J; junction bases left unmatched: 16. The DNA for the CDR3 is TGTGCCAGCAGTTACTCGATAGGTAGCGGGCATCCCTCGAACAATGAGCAGTTCTTC. Its protein product is CASSYSIGSGHPSNNEQFF.

Worth noting for this clonotype: A much larger clone lies a single base off, so this may be a read error. The CDR3 DNA sequence: TGTGCCACCGGTGCGGGAAGGACTAGCACAGATACGCAGTATTTT. It translates to CATGAGRTSTDTQYF. The V and J genes are TRBV24-1 and TRBJ2-3, with a possible D match to TRBD2 (6 bases). V was shortened by 9 bases and J by 0 bases, with 15 bases between the two germline ends. CDR1 and CDR2 from the germline V gene are KGHDR and SFDVKD. The CDR3 extends over 15 amino acids.

The chain employs TRBV30 and TRBJ2-3; D not certain. The germline gives CDR1 GTSNPN, CDR2 SVGIG (reference sequence). V was pared by 2 bases and J by 4 bases, with 7 bases between. The length of the CDR3 is 12 residues. As DNA, the CDR3 is TGTGCCTGGAGTAGGGCGCCAGATACGCAGTATTTT. Translation: CAWSRAPDTQYF.

This clonotype was seen at least ten times. This sequence joins TRBV6-6 and TRBJ2-5; TRBD2 aligns across 10 bases. CDR1 is MNHNY, CDR2 SVGAGI, per germline (reference sequence). There are 16 residues in the CDR3. V trimming: 7 bases; J trimming: 0 bases; junction bases outside the gene matches: 8. Here the CDR3 reads CASTTTLAGDQETQYF. Here the CDR3 DNA reads TGTGCCAGCACCACAACCCTAGCGGGAGACCAAGAGACCCAGTACTTC.

In this sample, this clonotype turned up a few times. The chain links TRBV15 to TRBJ2-7, with 8 bases matching TRBD2. Germline V gene lookup returns CDR1 LNHNV and CDR2 YYDKDF (reference sequence). The V and J ends lost 2 bases and 5 bases, in that order; junction bases with no gene match: 8. This CDR3 has 15 amino acids. CDR3 region: CATSRLRTGGDEQYF. CDR3 DNA sequence: TGTGCCACCAGCAGACTCAGAACGGGAGGGGACGAGCAGTACTTC.

There are many counts of this clonotype. This chain uses TRBV7-2 with TRBJ2-1; TRBD1 matches at 8 bases. Germline V gives CDR1 SGHTA, CDR2 FQGNSA. V trimming: 3 bases; J trimming: 7 bases; junction bases outside the gene matches: 5. The CDR3 consists of 14 residues. CDR3: CASSLTGVENEQFF. The DNA of the CDR3 is TGTGCCAGCAGCTTGACAGGGGTGGAAAATGAGCAGTTCTTC.

This clonotype turned up a few times. The rearrangement links TRBV6-2 or TRBV6-3 to TRBJ2-1; the D gene could be TRBD1 or TRBD2 (5 bases each). V lost 5 bases and J lost 3, with 20 bases in between. CDR1 and CDR2 (germline): MNHEY, SVGEGT. This CDR3 spans 17 amino acids. For the CDR3, the DNA is TGTGCCAGCAGTATCGGGACCGGACGCGCCATCTACAATGAGCAGTTCTTC. Residues: CASSIGTGRAIYNEQFF.

This clonotype was detected many times. The rearrangement joins TRBV7-8 to TRBJ2-3; 8 bases are shared with TRBD2. The CDR3 consists of 15 residues. With 5 bases clipped from V and 2 bases from J, the junction kept 6 bases outside the gene matches. CDR1 and CDR2 (germline): SGHVS, FQNEAQ. As DNA, the CDR3 is TGTGCCAGCAGCGAACAGCGGGGGCCCACAGATACGCAGTATTTT. Encoded protein: CASSEQRGPTDTQYF.

This CDR3 is CASSFSRDFLIYEQFF. CDR3 nucleotides: TGTGCCAGCAGTTTCTCCCGGGACTTTCTCATCTATGAGCAGTTCTTC. The chain couples TRBV28 to TRBJ2-1; TRBD2 is a possible D gene (6 bases). Germline V gene lookup returns CDR1 MDHEN and CDR2 SYDVKM. The CDR3 is 16 residues long. V was shortened by 3 bases and J by 8 bases, with 20 bases between the two germline ends.

The rearrangement links TRBV25-1 to TRBJ2-5; 11 bases line up with TRBD1. Per the germline V gene, CDR1 is MGHDK and CDR2 is SYGVNS. The CDR3 runs to 17 residues. The J segment lost 5 bases and the V segment lost 4 bases, leaving 12 bases of the junction unmatched. The CDR3: CASSALPGQGGQETQYF. CDR3 DNA sequence: TGTGCCAGCAGTGCCCTCCCGGGACAGGGGGGACAGGAGACCCAGTACTTC.

This clonotype was detected ten times or more. The chain has TRBV12-3 or TRBV12-4 and TRBJ1-6; maybe TRBD1 (6 bases). CDR3 length: 13 residues. Trimming stripped 8 bases from V and 10 bases from J, with 15 bases between. For the CDR3, the DNA is TGTGCCAGCCAGGGGCAGCTACGATCACCCCTCCACTTT. Its protein is CASQGQLRSPLHF.

On this clonotype itself: This may be a read error, as it is one base from a much larger clone. The rearrangement links TRBV6-6 to TRBJ2-1; no reliable D call. The V gene lost 5 bases and the J gene lost 9 bases, with 26 bases spanning the gap. Germline CDR1 is MNHNY and CDR2 is SVGAGI (reference sequence). This CDR3 contains 17 residues. For the CDR3, the DNA is TGTGCCAGCAGTGCACGGAACGCAGGCCCGACAAGGCGTGAGCAGTTCTTC. This gives the protein CASSARNAGPTRREQFF.

This chain links TRBV6-2 or TRBV6-3 with TRBJ1-5, with a possible D match to TRBD1 (6 bases). Trimming cost V 6 bases and J 4 bases, with 22 bases left between them. There are 17 residues in the CDR3. Germline loops: CDR1 MNHEY, CDR2 SVGEGT. CDR3 coding DNA: TGTGCCAGCAGCCACTCACCCGGACAGCTGCTAAATCAGCCCCAGCATTTT. The encoded protein is CASSHSPGQLLNQPQHF.

CDR3 in amino acids: CSARVDGGQETQYF. The CDR3 DNA reads TGCAGTGCTAGAGTAGACGGGGGACAAGAGACCCAGTACTTC. J is TRBJ2-5 and V is TRBV20-1, with a tentative D call TRBD2 (6 bases). The CDR3 extends over 14 amino acids. V shed 1 base and J shed 2 bases, with 11 bases lying between them. In germline, CDR1 is DFQATT, CDR2 SNEGSKA (reference sequence).

By proportion, this clonotype is medium-sized. J is TRBJ2-1 and V is TRBV7-8; 8 bases fit TRBD2. The germline CDR1 and CDR2 sequences are SGHVS and FQNEAQ. The CDR3 runs to 15 residues. The V gene end was trimmed by 1 base and the J gene end by 7 bases; junction bases not matched to a gene: 6. CDR3 bases: TGTGCCAGCAGCTTAGGGACTAGCCTGCAGAATGAGCAGTTCTTC. Its protein is CASSLGTSLQNEQFF.

This clonotype was recorded at least ten times. The chain uses TRBV7-2 and TRBJ1-6, with TRBD1 matching over 8 bases. Germline V gives CDR1 SGHTA, CDR2 FQGNSA. The ends lost 1 base at V and 9 bases at J; junction bases unmatched: 8. CDR3 size: 16 residues. The CDR3 spells CASSLEDARGRSPLHF. CDR3 coding DNA: TGTGCCAGCAGCTTAGAGGACGCCAGGGGGCGTTCACCCCTCCACTTT.

This chain connects TRBV5-5 to TRBJ2-5; 8 positions match TRBD2. This CDR3 contains 14 residues. CDR1 is SGHKS and CDR2 is YYEKEE in the germline V gene (reference sequence). The V gene end was trimmed by 0 bases and the J gene end by 5 bases; junction bases not matched to a gene: 3. The CDR3 is CASSLVGTRETQYF. As DNA, the CDR3 is TGTGCCAGCAGCTTGGTAGGGACTAGGGAGACCCAGTACTTC.

As to this clonotype: This may be a read error, as it is one base from a much larger clone. The chain joins TRBV7-9 to TRBJ2-1; D not resolved. The J call may be in error: the DNA end matches TRBJ2-7 better. CDR3 length equals 12 residues. CDR1 SEHNR and CDR2 FQNEAQ come from the germline V gene (reference sequence). The CDR3 region has the DNA TGTGCCAGCAGCTTACGCAACAATGAGCAGTACTTC. Amino acids: CASSLRNNEQYF.

At least ten counts were recorded for this clonotype. CDR3 DNA sequence: TGTGCCAGCAGCTCGACAGGATTCTCGTACAATGAGCAGTTCTTC. Translating gives CASSSTGFSYNEQFF. J is TRBJ2-1 and V is TRBV7-2; a possible D gene is TRBD1 (6 bases). CDR3 size: 15 residues. Germline CDR1 SGHTA, CDR2 FQGNSA. Trimming left V 4 bases short and J 4 bases short, with 14 bases between.